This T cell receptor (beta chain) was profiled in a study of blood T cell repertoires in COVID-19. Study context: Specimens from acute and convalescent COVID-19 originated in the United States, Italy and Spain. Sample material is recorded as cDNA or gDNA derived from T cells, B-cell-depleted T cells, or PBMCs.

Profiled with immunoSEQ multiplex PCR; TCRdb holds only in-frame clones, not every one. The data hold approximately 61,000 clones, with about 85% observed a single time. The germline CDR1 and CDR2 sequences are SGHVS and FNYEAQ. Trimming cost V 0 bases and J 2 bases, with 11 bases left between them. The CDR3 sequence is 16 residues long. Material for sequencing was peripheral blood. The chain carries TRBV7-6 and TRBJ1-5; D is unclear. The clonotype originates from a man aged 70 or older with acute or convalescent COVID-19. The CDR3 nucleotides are TGTGCCAGCAGCTTAGCCTCGGGAAGGGGCAATCAGCCCCAGCATTTT. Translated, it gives CASSLASGRGNQPQHF.